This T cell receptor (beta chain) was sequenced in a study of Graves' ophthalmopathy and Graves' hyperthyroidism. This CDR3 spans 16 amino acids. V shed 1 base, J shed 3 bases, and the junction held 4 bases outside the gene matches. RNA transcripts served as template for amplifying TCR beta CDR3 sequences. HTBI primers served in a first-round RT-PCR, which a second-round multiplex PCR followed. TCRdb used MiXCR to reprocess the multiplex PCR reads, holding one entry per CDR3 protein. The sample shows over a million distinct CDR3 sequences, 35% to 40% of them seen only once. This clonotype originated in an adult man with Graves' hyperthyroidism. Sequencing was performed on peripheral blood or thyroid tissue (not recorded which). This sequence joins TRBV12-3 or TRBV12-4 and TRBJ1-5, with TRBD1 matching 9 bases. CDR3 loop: CASSLETGGVNQPQHF. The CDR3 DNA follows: TGTGCCAGCAGTTTAGAGACAGGGGGGGTCAATCAGCCCCAGCATTTT.